Listed here are 21 T cell receptor beta chains from one sample, sequenced in a study of blood T cell repertoires in COVID-19. Only in-frame clones appear in the TCRdb table, and some are missing; sequencing was by immunoSEQ multiplex PCR. The repertoire holds 80,000 to 90,000 clones, with about four fifths as singletons. The sequenced sample was peripheral blood. These receptors were taken from a woman older than 75 with acute or convalescent COVID-19.

V usage is TRBV7-8 and J usage is TRBJ2-7; the D is unclear. V was cut by 4 bases and J by 4 bases, with 11 bases left in between. CDR3 length equals 13 residues. Germline V lookup: CDR1 SGHVS, CDR2 FQNEAQ. The CDR3 loop reads CASSSRVDYEQYF. The CDR3 DNA reads TGTGCCAGCAGCTCTCGAGTCGATTACGAGCAGTACTTC.

This clone appeared a few times. The rearrangement joins TRBV11-3 to TRBJ2-1, with 7 bases fitting TRBD2. Losses at the gene ends were 5 bases for V and 5 bases for J; bases not matched to a gene: 9. Germline V gene lookup returns CDR1 SGHNT and CDR2 YENEEA. This CDR3 has 15 residues. The CDR3 is CASSPGGGGNNEQFF. The CDR3 DNA follows: TGTGCCAGCAGCCCGGGAGGTGGGGGTAACAATGAGCAGTTCTTC.

The rearrangement joins TRBV19 to TRBJ1-1; 9 bases are shared with TRBD1. Trimming removed 5 bases from V and 8 bases from J; junction bases left unmatched: 6. The germline CDR1 and CDR2 sequences are LNHDA and SQIVND (reference sequence). The CDR3 is 13 residues long. The CDR3 is CASSWGQGLEAFF. As DNA, the CDR3 is TGTGCCAGTAGTTGGGGACAGGGTTTGGAAGCTTTCTTT.

The rearrangement joins TRBV3-1 (or the pseudogene TRBV3-2) to TRBJ1-2; 7 nucleotides align to TRBD1. The CDR3 runs to 13 residues. Germline V gives CDR1 LGHDT, CDR2 YNNKEL (reference sequence). V lost 5 bases to trimming and J lost 2 bases; unmatched junction nucleotides: 2. The CDR3 reads CASSETGNYGYTF. In DNA form, the CDR3 reads TGTGCCAGCAGCGAGACAGGGAACTATGGCTACACCTTC.

This sequence joins TRBV25-1 and TRBJ2-3; TRBD2 is a possible D gene (6 bases). Germline V gene lookup returns CDR1 MGHDK and CDR2 SYGVNS. V lost 11 bases and J lost 5, with 11 bases in between. This CDR3 has 11 amino acids. The CDR3 protein is CAGGGVDTQYF. CDR3 nucleotides: TGTGCCGGCGGCGGGGTAGATACGCAGTATTTT.

This clone appeared once. This sequence joins TRBV5-4 and TRBJ2-1, with 7 nucleotides matching TRBD1. In germline, CDR1 is SGHNT, CDR2 YYREEE (reference sequence). Trimming at V came to 4 bases and at J to 4 bases, leaving 5 bases not matched to a gene. The CDR3 spans 14 residues. DNA for the CDR3: TGTGCCAGCAGCACCGACAGGGTATACAATGAGCAGTTCTTC. Translation: CASSTDRVYNEQFF. Looking up the rest from reference TRBV5-4 and TRBJ2-1 gives the full variable domain: ETGVTQSPTHLIKTRGQQVTLRCSSQSGHNTVSWYQQALGQGPQFIFQYYREEENGRGNFPPRFSGLQFPNYSSELNVNALELDDSALYLCASSTDRVYNEQFFGPGTRLTVL.

This chain links TRBV14 with TRBJ1-6; D is unresolved. With 1 base removed from V and 12 bases from J, the gap between germline ends came to 13 bases. The CDR3 covers 14 residues. Germline CDR1 and CDR2: SGHDN and FVKESK. The CDR3 loop reads CASSQGSGIGPLHF. Here the CDR3 DNA reads TGTGCCAGCAGCCAAGGGTCGGGGATTGGACCCCTCCACTTT.

The chain recombines TRBV27 with TRBJ2-7; 7 bases agree with TRBD1. The CDR3 runs to 15 residues. The J segment lost 0 bases and the V segment lost 3 bases, leaving 5 bases of the junction unmatched. CDR1 is MNHEY and CDR2 is SMNVEV in the germline V gene (reference sequence). CDR3 amino acids: CASSFGRGSSYEQYF. CDR3 DNA sequence: TGTGCCAGCAGTTTTGGCAGGGGGTCCTCCTACGAGCAGTACTTC.

The rearrangement joins TRBV12-5 to TRBJ1-1, with 9 bases matching TRBD1. The CDR3 sequence is 15 residues long. Germline V CDR1 and CDR2: LGHNT, FRNRAP. J lost 7 bases, V lost 3 bases, and 9 bases had no gene match. The CDR3 bases are TGTGCTAGTGGTTTCCTAAACAGGGGGCTTGGTGAAGCTTTCTTT. Translating gives CASGFLNRGLGEAFF.

V and J are TRBV28 and TRBJ1-3; TRBD1 matches 10 bases. CDR1 and CDR2 (germline): MDHEN, SYDVKM. Trimming removed 5 bases from V and 2 bases from J; junction bases left unmatched: 3. The length of the CDR3 is 15 residues. CDR3: CASSLTGGTGNTIYF. In nucleotides, the CDR3 is TGTGCCAGCAGTCTGACAGGGGGCACTGGAAACACCATATATTTT.

The J gene is TRBJ1-1, the V gene TRBV7-3, with unresolved D. V was shortened by 7 bases and J by 3 bases, with 21 bases between the two germline ends. From germline, CDR1 is SGHTA and CDR2 FQGTGA. The CDR3 runs to 16 residues. The CDR3: CASNPPGSGMDTEAFF. Here the CDR3 DNA reads TGTGCCAGCAACCCCCCAGGTTCGGGAATGGACACTGAAGCTTTCTTT.

The chain uses TRBV27 and TRBJ2-5; 10 nucleotides line up with TRBD1. The trim removed 3 bases at V and 0 bases at J, leaving 19 bases unmatched. This CDR3 contains 21 residues. The germline CDR1 and CDR2 sequences are MNHEY and SMNVEV (reference sequence). The CDR3 coding sequence is TGTGCCAGCAGTTTGGCCCCAGTCTGGACAGGGGGACCGCGGTACCAAGAGACCCAGTACTTC. The encoded protein is CASSLAPVWTGGPRYQETQYF.

The chain links TRBV28 to TRBJ2-4, with 7 bases that match TRBD1. The ends lost 3 bases at V and 0 bases at J; junction bases unmatched: 5. CDR3 size: 16 residues. Per germline, CDR1 MDHEN and CDR2 SYDVKM. The CDR3 loop reads CASSFSGTVAKNIQYF. CDR3 in DNA: TGTGCCAGCAGTTTTTCGGGGACAGTAGCCAAAAACATTCAGTACTTC. Complete variable domain (other parts from reference TRBV28 and TRBJ2-4): DVKVTQSSRYLVKRTGEKVFLECVQDMDHENMFWYRQDPGLGLRLIYFSYDVKMKEKGDIPEGYSVSREKKERFSLILESASTNQTSMYLCASSFSGTVAKNIQYFGAGTRLSVL.

The gene calls are TRBV6-5 and TRBJ2-2; TRBD1 agrees at 9 bases. CDR1 is MNHEY, CDR2 SVGAGI, per germline. The CDR3 length is 15 residues. The ends lost 7 bases at V and 5 bases at J; junction bases unmatched: 8. The CDR3 loop is CASKTGGALTGELFF. The CDR3 DNA follows: TGTGCCAGCAAAACAGGGGGCGCTTTAACCGGGGAGCTGTTTTTT.

The table lists this clone with a few counts. The junction and the germline gene differ at one end; a read error may be behind it. CDR3 sequence: CASSEETGRIGF. The CDR3 DNA is TGTGCCAGCAGTGAAGAGACAGGGAGGATCGGCTTC. This sequence joins TRBV6-1 and TRBJ1-2, with 7 bases matching TRBD1. CDR3 length: 12 residues. CDR1 is MNHNS, CDR2 SASEGT, per germline.

This clone showed up just once. The chain links TRBV19 to TRBJ2-7; TRBD2 agrees at 9 bases. The CDR3 runs 16 residues. The V gene end was trimmed by 4 bases and the J gene end by 5 bases; junction bases not matched to a gene: 12. The germline CDR1 and CDR2 sequences are LNHDA and SQIVND (reference sequence). The DNA of the CDR3 is TGTGCCAGTAGTAAGGCAGAGGGACTAGCAGGCCACGAGCAGTACTTC. It encodes CASSKAEGLAGHEQYF.

The chain carries TRBV15 and TRBJ2-5; 9 nucleotides match TRBD2. The germline CDR1 and CDR2 sequences are LNHNV and YYDKDF (reference sequence). This CDR3 comprises 16 residues. Losses at the gene ends were 1 base for V and 0 bases for J; bases not matched to a gene: 3. The CDR3 region is CATSRGLAGNQETQYF. The CDR3 coding sequence is TGTGCCACCAGCAGAGGCCTAGCGGGAAACCAAGAGACCCAGTACTTC.

The V call is TRBV28, the J call TRBJ2-7; possibly TRBD1 for D (5 bases). V gave up 5 bases and J gave up 2 bases, with 22 bases separating them. CDR3 size: 17 residues. Looked up from germline, CDR1 is MDHEN and CDR2 is SYDVKM. Here the CDR3 DNA reads TGTGCCAGCAGTATACCCCCAGCCTCTCCAGGGACCTACGAGCAGTACTTC. This codes for CASSIPPASPGTYEQYF.

CDR3 nucleotide sequence: TGTGCCAGCAGACTACCGGGACTAGCGGGACAAGAGACCCAGTACTTC. This sequence encodes CASRLPGLAGQETQYF. The chain links TRBV6-6 to TRBJ2-5; the match to TRBD2 covers 13 bases. The CDR3 length is 16 residues. With 6 bases clipped from V and 2 bases from J, the junction kept 6 bases outside the gene matches. Germline loops: CDR1 MNHNY, CDR2 SVGAGI (reference sequence).

This clone was counted a single time. V and J are TRBV5-4 and TRBJ2-1; 7 bases map to TRBD2. The germline V gene has CDR1 SGHNT and CDR2 YYREEE (reference sequence). The CDR3 extends over 15 amino acids. V was pared by 1 base and J by 2 bases, with 3 bases of the junction left unmatched. The CDR3 loop reads CASSLRGLTYNEQFF. Written as DNA, the CDR3 is TGTGCCAGCAGCTTGAGGGGACTAACCTACAATGAGCAGTTCTTC.

The chain links TRBV2 to TRBJ2-2; 7 nucleotides agree with TRBD2. Germline V lookup: CDR1 SNHLY, CDR2 FYNNEI. J was trimmed by 7 bases and V by 2 bases; bases with no gene match: 4. The CDR3 extends over 14 amino acids. The chain's CDR3 is CASSESGRVGELFF. CDR3 bases: TGTGCCAGCAGTGAATCGGGGAGGGTCGGGGAGCTGTTTTTT. The entire variable domain, with the rest obtained from reference TRBV2 and TRBJ2-2, is as follows: EPEVTQTPSHQVTQMGQEVILRCVPISNHLYFYWYRQILGQKVEFLVSFYNNEISEKSEIFDDQFSVERPDGSNFTLKIRSTKLEDSAMYFCASSESGRVGELFFGEGSRLTVL.